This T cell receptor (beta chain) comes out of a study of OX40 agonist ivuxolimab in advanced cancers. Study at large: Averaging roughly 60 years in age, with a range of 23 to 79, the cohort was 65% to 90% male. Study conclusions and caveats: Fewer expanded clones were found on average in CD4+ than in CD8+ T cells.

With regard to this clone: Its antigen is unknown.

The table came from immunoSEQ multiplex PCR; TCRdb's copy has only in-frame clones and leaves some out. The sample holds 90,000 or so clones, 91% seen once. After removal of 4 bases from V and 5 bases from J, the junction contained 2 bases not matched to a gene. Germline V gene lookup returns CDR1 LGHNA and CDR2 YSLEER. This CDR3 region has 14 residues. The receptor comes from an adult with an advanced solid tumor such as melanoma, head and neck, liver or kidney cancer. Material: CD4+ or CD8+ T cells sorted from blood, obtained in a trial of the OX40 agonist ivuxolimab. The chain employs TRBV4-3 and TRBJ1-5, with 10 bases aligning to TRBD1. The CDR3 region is CASSPGTGDQPQHF. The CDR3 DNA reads TGCGCCAGCAGCCCAGGGACAGGGGATCAGCCCCAGCATTTT.